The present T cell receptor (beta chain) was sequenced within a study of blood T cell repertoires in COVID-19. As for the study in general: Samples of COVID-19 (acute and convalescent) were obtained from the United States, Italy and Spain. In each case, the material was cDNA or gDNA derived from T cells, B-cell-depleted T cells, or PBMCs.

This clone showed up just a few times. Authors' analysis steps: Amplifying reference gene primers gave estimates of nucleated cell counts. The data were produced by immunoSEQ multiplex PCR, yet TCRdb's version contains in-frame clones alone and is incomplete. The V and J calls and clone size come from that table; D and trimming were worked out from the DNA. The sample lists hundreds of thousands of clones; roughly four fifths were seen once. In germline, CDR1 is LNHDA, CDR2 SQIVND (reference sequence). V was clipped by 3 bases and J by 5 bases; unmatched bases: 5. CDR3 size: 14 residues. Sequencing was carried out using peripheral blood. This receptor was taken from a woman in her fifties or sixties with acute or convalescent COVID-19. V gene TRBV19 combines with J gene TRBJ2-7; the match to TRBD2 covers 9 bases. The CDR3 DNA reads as TGTGCCAGTAGTATGAAGCGGGAGGTACACGAGCAGTACTTC. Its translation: CASSMKREVHEQYF.